A selection of T cell receptor beta chains follows, all from one sample in a study of T cells in Graves' hyperthyroidism and ophthalmopathy. TCRdb re-analysed the multiplex PCR reads in MiXCR, keeping a single row per CDR3 protein. This sample carries roughly 500,000 distinct CDR3 sequences, approximately 25% of them seen once, and the ten largest clones take 11%. The specimen was blood. These receptors all stem from a woman in her thirties with Graves' ophthalmopathy. Both conserved end residues are trimmed from each CDR3. Fields, in order: CDR3 protein, V gene, clone size, D gene. A D gene is named only where the DNA matches it firmly. The listing skips clone size in some rows; elsewhere it reads once, few, many or a size class.

CDR3aa: ASSVDPQTDPNYGYT
v_gene: TRBV9
abundance: NA
d_gene: NA

CDR3aa: ASSQIGTPLQETQY
v_gene: TRBV4-1
abundance: many
d_gene: NA

CDR3aa: SVEDYGGAEAF
v_gene: TRBV29-1
abundance: once
d_gene: NA

CDR3aa: ASSPPAGRSEAF
v_gene: TRBV5-1
abundance: many
d_gene: NA

CDR3aa: ASSEMGAGFYGYT
v_gene: TRBV6-1
abundance: NA
d_gene: NA

CDR3aa: ASSPGQNQPQH
v_gene: TRBV12-3/TRBV12-4
abundance: many
d_gene: NA

CDR3aa: ASSPSGLADANTGELF
v_gene: TRBV12-3/TRBV12-4
abundance: many
d_gene: TRBD2

CDR3aa: ASSVWGNTEAF
v_gene: TRBV6-1
abundance: NA
d_gene: NA

CDR3aa: ASSYDAEPSGANVLT
v_gene: TRBV6-5
abundance: many
d_gene: NA

CDR3aa: ASSMDSRTGTEAF
v_gene: TRBV19
abundance: many
d_gene: NA

CDR3aa: ASSYLGQQAF
v_gene: TRBV6-2/TRBV6-3
abundance: many
d_gene: TRBD1

CDR3aa: ASSNRQGEYEQY
v_gene: TRBV5-1
abundance: many
d_gene: TRBD1

CDR3aa: ATSGYRDTGELF
v_gene: TRBV15
abundance: many
d_gene: NA

CDR3aa: ATSGRTSGEQY
v_gene: TRBV24-1
abundance: many
d_gene: TRBD2

CDR3aa: SVGFLGNGYT
v_gene: TRBV29-1
abundance: NA
d_gene: NA

CDR3aa: AWSVKGVGEAF
v_gene: TRBV30
abundance: many
d_gene: NA

CDR3aa: ASSLGQGSYGYT
v_gene: TRBV13
abundance: many
d_gene: TRBD1

CDR3aa: ASSPGQQLYGYT
v_gene: TRBV14
abundance: many
d_gene: TRBD1

CDR3aa: ASRYKPGRAF
v_gene: TRBV6-2/TRBV6-3
abundance: many
d_gene: NA

CDR3aa: ASSHSRGNTEAF
v_gene: TRBV4-1
abundance: few
d_gene: NA

CDR3aa: ATSRDSQNPYGYT
v_gene: TRBV15
abundance: NA
d_gene: NA

CDR3aa: SVGQVEAF
v_gene: TRBV29-1
abundance: many
d_gene: TRBD1

CDR3aa: ASSLWGRVTYEQY
v_gene: TRBV28
abundance: NA
d_gene: NA

CDR3aa: ASSPRQVTNTEAF
v_gene: TRBV4-2
abundance: NA
d_gene: NA

CDR3aa: ASSREGAWGYT
v_gene: TRBV4-3
abundance: many
d_gene: TRBD1

CDR3aa: ATGSRFTNYGYT
v_gene: TRBV24-1
abundance: NA
d_gene: NA

CDR3aa: ASSQGQAHSPLH
v_gene: TRBV3-1
abundance: few
d_gene: TRBD1

CDR3aa: ASSETGWPGELF
v_gene: TRBV14
abundance: NA
d_gene: NA

CDR3aa: ASSYRGANSGANVLT
v_gene: TRBV6-5
abundance: many
d_gene: NA

CDR3aa: AISDSGGRRETQY
v_gene: TRBV10-3
abundance: many
d_gene: TRBD2

CDR3aa: ATSRAGGVETQY
v_gene: TRBV15
abundance: many
d_gene: NA